This TCR beta chain was profiled in a study of T cell responses to AZD1222 COVID-19 vaccine. Points on this clone: Its cognate antigen is unknown.

The study, taken as a whole, reports: Dominant CD4 TCR responses targeted spike regions 160-218 and 743-854. Mostly white British, mostly female donors; authors suggested clonal diversity may be underestimated.

This table comes from immunoSEQ multiplex PCR, and its TCRdb copy is limited to in-frame clones, with some not included. Of about 190,000 clones in the sample, roughly 93% were seen once. V was clipped by 0 bases and J by 6 bases, with 8 bases between them. CDR1 is MNHEY and CDR2 is SVGAGI in the germline V gene. This CDR3 contains 14 residues. Sequences were derived from peripheral blood, sampled on day 0 of AZD1222 vaccination. The V and J genes are TRBV6-5 and TRBJ2-2; perhaps TRBD2 as D (6 bases). The receptor comes from an adult in good health. The CDR3 sequence: CASSYSGEAGELFF. Written as DNA, the CDR3 is TGTGCCAGCAGTTACTCCGGGGAGGCCGGGGAGCTGTTTTTT.